These 27 T cell receptor beta chains were all obtained from the same sample, sequenced in a study of T cell responses to AZD1222 COVID-19 vaccine. Clones were sequenced by immunoSEQ multiplex PCR, and TCRdb holds only the in-frame ones, with some missing. The repertoire holds about 270,000 clones, with about 94% as singletons. Source: peripheral blood, taken 28 days after the second AZD1222 dose. The source is an adult who received the AZD1222 COVID-19 vaccine.

V usage is TRBV7-2 and J usage is TRBJ2-2; D is perhaps TRBD1 (8 bases). The CDR3 is made up of 17 amino acids. Deletions cut 5 bases from V and 4 bases from J, with 20 bases between. Germline CDR1 reads SGHTA; CDR2 reads FQGNSA. The CDR3 DNA sequence: TGTGCCAGCAGCCTCCGGGGGGCAGGGGGCGGCACCGGGGAGCTGTTTTTT. Translated, it gives CASSLRGAGGGTGELFF.

As DNA, the CDR3 is TGCGCCAGCAGCCAAGATTTGACAGGGACTAATGAAAAACTGTTTTTT. Translated: CASSQDLTGTNEKLFF. The chain joins TRBV4-3 to TRBJ1-4; 7 bases line up with TRBD1. The V gene end was trimmed by 0 bases and the J gene end by 2 bases; junction bases not matched to a gene: 3. The CDR3 spans 16 residues. Germline lookup yields CDR1 LGHNA and CDR2 YSLEER.

This rearrangement joins TRBV15 to TRBJ2-3; D might be TRBD1 (7 bases). The CDR3 extends over 15 amino acids. Germline V CDR1 and CDR2: LNHNV, YYDKDF (reference sequence). Trimming stripped 1 base from V and 2 bases from J, with 10 bases between. The CDR3 DNA follows: TGTGCCACCAGCAGAGGCGGGACAGCCACAGATACGCAGTATTTT. Amino acid sequence: CATSRGGTATDTQYF.

The chain links TRBV6-5 to TRBJ1-4; TRBD1 is a possible D gene (6 bases). Trimming pared 6 bases from V and 8 bases from J, leaving 13 bases between. The length of the CDR3 is 13 residues. Germline CDR1 is MNHEY and CDR2 is SVGAGI. The CDR3 nucleotides read TGTGCCAGCAGGAAGACAGGTATCGAAAAACTGTTTTTT. Protein sequence: CASRKTGIEKLFF.

The chain links TRBV7-3 to TRBJ2-3; TRBD1 is a possible D gene (6 bases). The length of the CDR3 is 19 residues. Germline V gene data show CDR1 as SGHTA and CDR2 as FQGTGA. V lost 1 base and J lost 3, with 23 bases in between. The CDR3 DNA follows: TGTGCCAGCAGCTTAAGGGGGCCGGGACAAGGGTGGGTGACAGATACGCAGTATTTT. Translation: CASSLRGPGQGWVTDTQYF.

This clone was seen only once. The sample has other DNA sequences that encode this CDR3 too. This chain links TRBV28 with TRBJ1-6; D uncertain. Trimming left V 6 bases short and J 6 bases short, with 12 bases between. The length of the CDR3 is 14 residues. The germline CDR1 and CDR2 sequences are MDHEN and SYDVKM. The CDR3 DNA follows: TGTGCCAGCAGCAGTCCCTCTGGTAATTCACCCCTCCACTTT. This sequence encodes CASSSPSGNSPLHF.

The chain recombines TRBV24-1 with TRBJ2-7; either TRBD1 or TRBD2 may fit D (5 bases each). There are 15 residues in the CDR3. In germline, CDR1 is KGHDR, CDR2 SFDVKD. The germline V and J ends were trimmed by 4 bases and 2 bases, with 14 bases remaining between them. CDR3 in DNA: TGTGCCACCAGTGAAGAGGGGACGCATCCCTACGAGCAGTACTTC. It yields the protein CATSEEGTHPYEQYF.

CDR3: CASSQSGSSPYEQYF. The CDR3 coding sequence is TGTGCCAGCAGCCAAAGCGGCAGCTCTCCCTACGAGCAGTACTTC. This chain uses TRBV3-1 (or the pseudogene TRBV3-2) with TRBJ2-7, with D possibly matching TRBD2 (5 bases). The CDR3 is 15 residues long. Germline V gene data show CDR1 as LGHDT and CDR2 as YNNKEL (reference sequence). Trimming left V 2 bases short and J 2 bases short, with 13 bases between.

The chain links TRBV7-8 to TRBJ2-7, with D perhaps TRBD2 (5 bases). Germline CDR1 reads SGHVS; CDR2 reads FQNEAQ. The CDR3 is 14 residues long. Trimming removed 5 bases at V and 2 bases at J, with 13 bases between. CDR3 nucleotide sequence: TGTGCCAGCAGCCCAACTAGAACCCCCTACGAGCAGTACTTC. Amino acids: CASSPTRTPYEQYF.

The genes are TRBV10-2 and TRBJ1-5; D call uncertain. Germline loops: CDR1 WSHSY, CDR2 SAAADI. The CDR3 extends over 13 amino acids. The V end was cut by 2 bases, the J end by 5 bases, with 7 bases between. The CDR3 protein is CASSEGRYQPQHF. The DNA for the CDR3 is TGCGCCAGCAGTGAGGGTAGATATCAGCCCCAGCATTTT.

The chain employs TRBV5-1 and TRBJ1-3; perhaps TRBD1 as D (6 bases). The V end was cut by 4 bases, the J end by 2 bases, with 13 bases between. The CDR3 contains 15 residues. Germline CDR1 and CDR2: SGHRS and YFSETQ. The CDR3 DNA reads TGCGCCAGCAGCAGGGCGGGGACAACTGGAAACACCATATATTTT. Protein sequence: CASSRAGTTGNTIYF.

This chain links TRBV24-1 with TRBJ1-5; D might be TRBD1 (6 bases). The CDR3 has 17 residues. Germline V CDR1 and CDR2: KGHDR, SFDVKD. Trimming took off 4 bases at V and 2 bases at J, with 17 bases between the two ends. This CDR3 is CATSDRTERGGNQPQHF. CDR3 bases: TGTGCCACCAGTGACCGGACAGAGCGAGGAGGCAATCAGCCCCAGCATTTT.

The chain combines TRBV14 with TRBJ2-2; D is unclear. This CDR3 comprises 13 residues. The ends were cut back, 2 bases at V and 7 bases at J, with 8 bases in the middle. Germline values: CDR1 SGHDN, CDR2 FVKESK. CDR3 in DNA: TGTGCCAGCAGCCAATTGGTTGTCGGGGAGCTGTTTTTT. Its protein is CASSQLVVGELFF.

The chain combines TRBV7-2 with TRBJ1-4; D might be TRBD1 (5 bases). CDR3 length: 14 amino acids. Germline V CDR1 and CDR2: SGHTA, FQGNSA. The CDR3 region has the DNA TGTGCGGGGGGAGGGAGACGGCCTAATGAAAAACTGTTTTTT. Residues: CAGGGRRPNEKLFF. The full variable domain, in which reference TRBV7-2 and TRBJ1-4 provide the parts outside the CDR3, is GAGVSQSPSNKVTEKGKDVELRCDPISGHTALYWYRQSLGQGLEFLIYFQGNSAPDKSGLPSDRFSAERTGGSVSTLTIQRTQQEDSAVYLCAGGGRRPNEKLFFGSGTQLSVL.

This sequence joins TRBV7-3 and TRBJ2-3; 10 bases line up with TRBD2. V lost 1 base to trimming and J lost 7 bases; unmatched junction nucleotides: 5. Germline CDR1 SGHTA, CDR2 FQGTGA. This CDR3 has 15 residues. DNA for the CDR3: TGTGCCAGCAGCTTAAGTCTAGCGGGGGTAAATACGCAGTATTTT. Translation: CASSLSLAGVNTQYF.

This clone was picked up one time. The V call is TRBV18, the J call TRBJ1-3, with D perhaps TRBD1 (5 bases). Trimming left V 4 bases short and J 2 bases short, with 9 bases between. The CDR3 contains 14 residues. Germline V CDR1 and CDR2: KGHSH, LQKENI. This chain's CDR3 is CASSQRGTGNTIYF. In DNA, the CDR3 is TGTGCCAGCTCACAAAGGGGTACTGGAAACACCATATATTTT. Using reference TRBV18 and TRBJ1-3 for the parts outside the CDR3, the full variable domain is NAGVMQNPRHLVRRRGQEARLRCSPMKGHSHVYWYRQLPEEGLKFMVYLQKENIIDESGMPKERFSAEFPKEGPSILRIQQVVRGDSAAYFCASSQRGTGNTIYFGEGSWLTVV.

The chain recombines TRBV29-1 with TRBJ1-1; D perhaps matches TRBD1 (5 bases). Germline loops: CDR1 SQVTM, CDR2 ANQGSEA. There are 12 residues in the CDR3. With 0 bases removed from V and 6 bases from J, the gap between germline ends came to 8 bases. The CDR3 reads CSVEERGAEAFF. CDR3 DNA: TGCAGCGTTGAAGAGAGAGGGGCTGAAGCTTTCTTT.

This rearrangement joins TRBV7-3 to TRBJ2-1; D might be TRBD2 (5 bases). Germline CDR1 and CDR2: SGHTA and FQGTGA. V was pared by 3 bases and J by 0 bases, with 12 bases between. The CDR3 loop spans 16 amino acids. The CDR3 nucleotides read TGTGCCAGCAGCTTCCTGGCGGGTAGCTCCTACAATGAGCAGTTCTTC. Translation: CASSFLAGSSYNEQFF.

The count of this clone is one. The CDR3 region is CASSPLGRVNYGYTF. CDR3 DNA: TGTGCCAGCAGTCCCTTAGGGAGGGTGAACTATGGCTACACCTTC. The chain uses TRBV7-9 and TRBJ1-2; the D is unclear. V lost 6 bases and J lost 2, with 16 bases in between. Germline lookup yields CDR1 SEHNR and CDR2 FQNEAQ (reference sequence). The CDR3 is 15 amino acids.

The V call is TRBV6-5, the J call TRBJ1-6, with a tentative D call TRBD1 (5 bases). V lost 0 bases and J 4 bases, leaving 10 bases between the germline ends. The CDR3 contains 16 residues. Germline loops: CDR1 MNHEY, CDR2 SVGAGI. The CDR3 loop reads CASSYSRGSYNSPLHF. The CDR3 DNA reads as TGTGCCAGCAGTTACTCGAGGGGCAGTTATAATTCACCCCTCCACTTT.

The chain links TRBV19 to TRBJ1-5; 9 bases are a match to TRBD1. The CDR3 covers 14 residues. V lost 4 bases, J lost 7 bases, and 5 bases stayed unmatched. Germline loops: CDR1 LNHDA, CDR2 SQIVND (reference sequence). Here the CDR3 reads CASSTGQGGQPQHF. For the CDR3, the DNA is TGTGCCAGTAGTACGGGACAGGGTGGACAGCCCCAGCATTTT.

This clone was seen just once. The chain uses TRBV2 and TRBJ2-7; 7 bases line up with TRBD1. Germline V gene lookup returns CDR1 SNHLY and CDR2 FYNNEI. CDR3 length: 12 amino acids. The ends lost 8 bases at V and 1 base at J; junction bases unmatched: 2. The CDR3 reads CASHRGSYEQYF. CDR3 bases: TGTGCCAGCCACAGGGGTTCCTACGAGCAGTACTTC.

This chain connects TRBV28 to TRBJ1-3; the D is unclear. The V end was cut by 3 bases, the J end by 0 bases, with 9 bases between. This CDR3 has 15 residues. Germline loops: CDR1 MDHEN, CDR2 SYDVKM. This chain's CDR3 is CASSFRTISGNTIYF. DNA of the CDR3: TGTGCCAGCAGTTTTAGAACTATCTCTGGAAACACCATATATTTT.

The chain recombines TRBV4-2 with TRBJ2-3; D might be TRBD1 or TRBD2, each matching 5 bases. The V gene's germline CDR1 is LGHNA and CDR2 YNFKEQ. Trimming stripped 0 bases from V and 0 bases from J, with 13 bases between. The CDR3 is made up of 17 amino acids. The CDR3 protein is CASSQDPGRASTDTQYF. The CDR3, as DNA: TGTGCCAGCAGCCAAGATCCGGGGCGAGCAAGCACAGATACGCAGTATTTT.

This clone was found once. The rearrangement links TRBV27 to TRBJ2-1; 8 positions agree with TRBD1. CDR1 is MNHEY, CDR2 SMNVEV, per germline (reference sequence). V shed 2 bases, J shed 7 bases, and the junction held 4 bases outside the gene matches. This CDR3 is 14 amino acids long. The CDR3 nucleotides are TGTGCCAGCAGTTTAACAGGGGGGTTTAATGAGCAGTTCTTC. Translated: CASSLTGGFNEQFF.

A few counts support this clone. This chain links TRBV10-3 with TRBJ2-5; D perhaps matches TRBD2 (5 bases). There are 13 residues in the CDR3. Trimming left V 8 bases short and J 5 bases short, with 15 bases between. Germline lookup yields CDR1 ENHRY and CDR2 SYGVKD. The CDR3 coding sequence is TGTGCCATCCAGAGGGTGAGGGAGGAGACCCAGTACTTC. It specifies CAIQRVREETQYF.

This chain uses TRBV5-1 with TRBJ2-7; D not certain. V was clipped by 4 bases and J by 3 bases, with 11 bases between them. The CDR3 sequence is 13 residues long. Germline-derived CDR1 and CDR2 are SGHRS and YFSETQ. CDR3 amino acids: CASSLGPGYEQYF. CDR3 in DNA: TGCGCCAGCAGCCTCGGGCCGGGCTACGAGCAGTACTTC.